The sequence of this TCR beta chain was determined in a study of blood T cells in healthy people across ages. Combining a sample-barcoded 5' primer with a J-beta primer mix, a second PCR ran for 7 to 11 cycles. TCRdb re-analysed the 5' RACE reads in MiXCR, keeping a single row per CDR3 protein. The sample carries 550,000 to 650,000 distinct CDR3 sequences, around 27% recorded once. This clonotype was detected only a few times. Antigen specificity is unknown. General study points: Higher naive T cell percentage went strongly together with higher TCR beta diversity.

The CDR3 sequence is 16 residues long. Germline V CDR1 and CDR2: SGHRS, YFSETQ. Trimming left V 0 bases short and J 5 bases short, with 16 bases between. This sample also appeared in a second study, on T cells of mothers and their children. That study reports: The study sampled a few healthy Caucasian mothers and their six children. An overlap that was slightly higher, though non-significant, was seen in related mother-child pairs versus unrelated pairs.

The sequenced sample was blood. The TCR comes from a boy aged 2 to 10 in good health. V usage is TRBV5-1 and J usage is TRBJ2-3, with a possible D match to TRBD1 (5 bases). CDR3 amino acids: CASSLAVTGPVDTQYF. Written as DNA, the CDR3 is TGCGCCAGCAGCTTGGCGGTTACAGGCCCGGTAGATACGCAGTATTTT.